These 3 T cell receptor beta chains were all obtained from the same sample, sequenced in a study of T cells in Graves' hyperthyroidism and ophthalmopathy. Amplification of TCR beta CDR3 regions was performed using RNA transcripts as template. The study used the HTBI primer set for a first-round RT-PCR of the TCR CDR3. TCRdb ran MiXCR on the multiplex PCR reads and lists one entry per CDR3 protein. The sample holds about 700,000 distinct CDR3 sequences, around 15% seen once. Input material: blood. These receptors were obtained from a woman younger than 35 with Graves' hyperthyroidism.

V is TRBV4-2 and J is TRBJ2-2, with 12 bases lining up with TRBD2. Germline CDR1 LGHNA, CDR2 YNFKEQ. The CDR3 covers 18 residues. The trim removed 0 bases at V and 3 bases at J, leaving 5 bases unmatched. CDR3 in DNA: TGTGCCAGCAGCCAAGACACTAGCGGGAGGAAGTACACCGGGGAGCTGTTTTTT. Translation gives CASSQDTSGRKYTGELFF.

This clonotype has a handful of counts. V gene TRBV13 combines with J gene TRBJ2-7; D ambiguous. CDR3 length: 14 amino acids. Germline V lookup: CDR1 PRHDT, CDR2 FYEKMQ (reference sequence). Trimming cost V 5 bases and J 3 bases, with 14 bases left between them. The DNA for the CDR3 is TGTGCCAGCAGCCGCGGATCCTATAACTACGAGCAGTACTTC. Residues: CASSRGSYNYEQYF.

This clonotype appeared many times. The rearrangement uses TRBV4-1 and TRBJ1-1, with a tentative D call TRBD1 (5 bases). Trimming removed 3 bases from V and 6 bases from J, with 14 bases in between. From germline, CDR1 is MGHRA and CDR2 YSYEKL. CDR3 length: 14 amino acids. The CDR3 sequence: CASSQVVGHAEAFF. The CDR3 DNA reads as TGCGCCAGCAGCCAGGTCGTGGGGCACGCTGAAGCTTTCTTT.